A selection of T cell receptor beta chains follows, all from one sample in a study of OX40 agonist ivuxolimab in advanced cancers. Using immunoSEQ multiplex PCR, the repertoire was profiled, and TCRdb retains in-frame clones only, with some absent. This sample yields 70,000 to 85,000 clones, of which around 94% are seen a single time; approximately 11% belongs to the top ten. The material was CD4+ or CD8+ T cells sorted from blood, obtained in a trial of the OX40 agonist ivuxolimab. The receptors stem from an adult with an advanced solid tumor such as melanoma, head and neck, liver or kidney cancer. Each CDR3 is given with its conserved first and last residue. The D gene is left open where the match is weak. Only some rows state a clone size, as once, few, many or a class for expanded clones.

D	size	V	J	DNA	CDR3
.	.	TRBV11-2	TRBJ1-2	TGTGCCAGCAGCTACGCCCTAGAAGGCTACACCTTC	CASSYALEGYTF
TRBD2	.	TRBV7-2	TRBJ2-7	TGTGCCAGCAGCCCTACTCAGCGGGAGGCTTCCTACGAGCAGTACTTC	CASSPTQREASYEQYF
.	once	TRBV2	TRBJ2-4	TGTGCCACGGAAGGCCCCAAAAACATTCAGTACTTC	CATEGPKNIQYF
.	.	TRBV19	TRBJ2-1	TGTGCCAGTAGTTTCCGGGACTCCCCCAACAATGAGCAGTTCTTC	CASSFRDSPNNEQFF
.	.	TRBV4-3	TRBJ2-2	TGCGCCAGCAGCCAATCTAAGTGGAGGGGGCAGGCCGGGGAGCTGTTTTTT	CASSQSKWRGQAGELFF
.	.	TRBV4-2	TRBJ2-7	TGTGCCAGCAGCCAAGTCCAGGGTTACGAGCAGTACTTC	CASSQVQGYEQYF
.	.	TRBV21-1	TRBJ2-7	.	CASSKEWGEGIHEQYF
.	.	TRBV7-6	TRBJ2-7	TGTGCCAGCAGCTTAGGCGGGGCGACCTACGAGCAGTACTTC	CASSLGGATYEQYF
TRBD2	.	TRBV15	TRBJ2-3	TGTGCCACCAGCAGGGGACTAGCGGGGCGCACAGATACGCAGTATTTT	CATSRGLAGRTDTQYF
.	.	TRBV6-6	TRBJ2-2	TGTGCCAGCAGTTACTCGGGCTATACCGGGGAGCTGTTTTTT	CASSYSGYTGELFF
.	.	TRBV7-2	TRBJ2-3	TGTGCCAGCAGCTTAGCGCTAAGGCTAGCTAACACAGATACGCAGTATTTT	CASSLALRLANTDTQYF
.	.	TRBV9	TRBJ2-5	TGTGCCAGCAGCGTAGGGCGGGCCCCCGAGACCCAGTACTTC	CASSVGRAPETQYF
.	.	TRBV30	TRBJ2-5	TGTGCCTGGAGTGAGGCGGTTGCGGAGACCCAGTACTTC	CAWSEAVAETQYF
.	once	TRBV5-6	TRBJ1-2	TGTGCCAGCAGCTTGGCCATGGGGGGCTTTGGCTACACCTTC	CASSLAMGGFGYTF
.	.	TRBV7-6	TRBJ2-1	TGTGCCAGCAGCTTAGACTTGAGCTCCTACAATGAGCAGTTCTTC	CASSLDLSSYNEQFF
.	.	TRBV28	TRBJ2-3	TGTGCCAGCACCACCTGGGGGGTAGCGGACGGCACAGATACGCAGTATTTT	CASTTWGVADGTDTQYF
TRBD2	.	TRBV9	TRBJ2-2	TGTGCCAGCAGCGTCGGGACTAGTAACACCGGGGAGCTGTTTTTT	CASSVGTSNTGELFF
.	.	TRBV7-9	TRBJ2-1	TGTGCCAGCAGACTTACTAGCCACAATGAGCAGTTCTTC	CASRLTSHNEQFF
TRBD2	.	TRBV13	TRBJ2-1	TGTGCCAGCAGCTTAATGGGACTAGCGGGAAATGAGCAGTTCTTC	CASSLMGLAGNEQFF